This TCR beta chain was documented in a study of shared clonotypes between healthy human individuals. Study-level points and caveats: Rarefaction analysis demonstrated incomplete sorted-subset sequencing notwithstanding large depth.

With regard to this clone: Its antigen is as yet unknown.

None of the donors, who were healthy HIV-negative adults, had recently had acute infections or vaccinations. Each sample came from a Caucasian adult donor living in Nashville, Tennessee. Looked up from germline, CDR1 is LNHDA and CDR2 is SQIVND (reference sequence). Trimming took off 7 bases at V and 4 bases at J, with 19 bases between the two ends. This CDR3 is 15 amino acids long. Sequencing was performed with immunoSEQ multiplex PCR; in TCRdb, only in-frame clones are kept and a portion is missing. The sample holds roughly 1,000,000 clones, about 84% seen once. The chain recombines TRBV19 with TRBJ1-1; weak D call: TRBD1 (5 bases). The source is a man between 18 and 35 years old in good health. Some clones in this sample may be carry-over from other donors' samples. Sequenced input: memory CD4+ T cells from PBMCs. The subset here: CD45RA-negative fraction. CDR3 sequence reads: CASIKGRQGGTEAFF. The DNA for the CDR3 is TGTGCCAGTATTAAGGGCCGGCAGGGTGGCACTGAAGCTTTCTTT.